This T cell receptor beta chain was observed in a study of CD4 and CD8 cells across lung adenocarcinoma regions. Samples came from patients with localized non-small cell lung adenocarcinoma. TCRdb re-called the PCR reads with MiXCR, one entry per CDR3 protein. The table lists 7,500 or so distinct CDR3 sequences, 53% of them singletons, with 95% to 97% in the top ten. The CDR3 sequence is 14 residues long. Germline CDR1 reads MNHEY; CDR2 reads SVGAGI. The V and J ends lost 0 bases and 8 bases, in that order; junction bases with no gene match: 5. The origin of this receptor is a male donor with lung adenocarcinoma. The CD4 and CD8 labels of this study may be unreliable. The material sequenced was CD8+ T cells from the center of a lung tumor. This chain joins TRBV6-5 and TRBJ2-3; 7 nucleotides agree with TRBD1. The CDR3, as DNA: TGTGCCAGCAGTTACTCGAGAGGGGGCGGTACGCAGTATTTT. This translates into CASSYSRGGGTQYF.